One T cell receptor beta chain is described in this entry. Germline CDR1 MNHEY, CDR2 SVGAGI. The CDR3 is 14 residues long. With 10 bases removed from V and 4 bases from J, the gap between germline ends came to 19 bases. These data come from a study of Tregs in tolerant kidney transplant recipients. Profiled with immunoSEQ multiplex PCR; TCRdb holds only in-frame clones, not every one. Of about 240,000 clones listed, more than 65% are singletons. Material for sequencing was CD4+ T cells from blood. The TCR originated in a human donor in good health. The chain has TRBV6-5 and TRBJ1-1; D possibly corresponds to TRBD1 (6 bases). CDR3 nucleotide sequence: TGTGCCACCTCTCTGGGGGGGCCCGTCACTGAAGCTTTCTTT. Encoded protein: CATSLGGPVTEAFF.